The rows below give T cell receptor beta chains drawn from one sample of a study of cytomegalovirus exposure and HLA in healthy donors. Here immunoSEQ multiplex PCR was the method, and the copy in TCRdb shows in-frame clones only, minus some. The data hold 150,000 or so clones, with roughly 85% observed a single time. Sample: PBMCs. All receptors come from a man aged 50-59 years in good health and CMV-seropositive. CDR3s include the opening cysteine and the closing phenylalanine or tryptophan. Fields, in order: CDR3 DNA, CDR3 protein, CDR3 length, D gene, V gene, clone size, J gene. A D gene is named only where the DNA matches it firmly. Clone size is stated in some rows and not others, as once, few, many or a class when expanded.

CDR3 DNA: TGTGCCAGCAGCGACCGGGACAGGGGGCCCTACGAGCAGTACTTC
CDR3 protein: CASSDRDRGPYEQYF
CDR3 length: 15
D gene: TRBD1
V gene: TRBV9
clone size: -
J gene: TRBJ2-7

CDR3 DNA: TGTGCCAGTAGTGTCGGGACAGGGGGACCGGACGAGCAGTACTTC
CDR3 protein: CASSVGTGGPDEQYF
CDR3 length: 15
D gene: TRBD1
V gene: TRBV19
clone size: few
J gene: TRBJ2-7

CDR3 DNA: TGTGCCAGCAGCCGGGACAGGGGGGAGACCCAGTACTTC
CDR3 protein: CASSRDRGETQYF
CDR3 length: 13
D gene: TRBD1
V gene: TRBV27
clone size: -
J gene: TRBJ2-5

CDR3 DNA: TGTGCCATCAGTGAGGGAGGACAGGGGAGCGGGGAGCTGTTTTTT
CDR3 protein: CAISEGGQGSGELFF
CDR3 length: 15
D gene: TRBD1
V gene: TRBV10-3
clone size: -
J gene: TRBJ2-2

CDR3 DNA: TGTGCCAGTAGCAGACAGGGGAGGGACCCTAACTATGGCTACACCTTC
CDR3 protein: CASSRQGRDPNYGYTF
CDR3 length: 16
D gene: TRBD1
V gene: TRBV19
clone size: -
J gene: TRBJ1-2

CDR3 DNA: TGTGCCAGCAGCCAAGAGGGTAGGGGGGGGAACAATGAGCAGTTCTTC
CDR3 protein: CASSQEGRGGNNEQFF
CDR3 length: 16
D gene: -
V gene: TRBV4-2
clone size: -
J gene: TRBJ2-1

CDR3 DNA: TGTGCCAGTAGTATGAATGAGATCTCTGGAAACACCATATATTTT
CDR3 protein: CASSMNEISGNTIYF
CDR3 length: 15
D gene: -
V gene: TRBV19
clone size: -
J gene: TRBJ1-3

CDR3 DNA: TGTGCCAGCACCGACAACTTCTCTGGAAACACCATATATTTT
CDR3 protein: CASTDNFSGNTIYF
CDR3 length: 14
D gene: -
V gene: TRBV6-1
clone size: few
J gene: TRBJ1-3

CDR3 DNA: TGTGCCAGCAGTGAATTAGCGGGGGCCGGGGAGACCCAGTACTTC
CDR3 protein: CASSELAGAGETQYF
CDR3 length: 15
D gene: TRBD2
V gene: TRBV6-1
clone size: -
J gene: TRBJ2-5

CDR3 DNA: TGTGCCAGCAGCTCAATGGGGGGGGCAAGGAGTTCACCCCTCCACTTT
CDR3 protein: CASSSMGGARSSPLHF
CDR3 length: 16
D gene: -
V gene: TRBV2
clone size: once
J gene: TRBJ1-6

CDR3 DNA: TGTGCCAGCAGCTTGTGGGACAGGGTAAACTATGGCTACACCTTC
CDR3 protein: CASSLWDRVNYGYTF
CDR3 length: 15
D gene: TRBD1
V gene: TRBV5-6
clone size: -
J gene: TRBJ1-2

CDR3 DNA: TGTGCCAGCGCTCCGGGCTCTGGAAACACCATATATTTT
CDR3 protein: CASAPGSGNTIYF
CDR3 length: 13
D gene: -
V gene: TRBV27
clone size: few
J gene: TRBJ1-3

CDR3 DNA: TGTGCCAGTAGTCGGCACAGGGGGGGGCAAGAGACCCAGTACTTC
CDR3 protein: CASSRHRGGQETQYF
CDR3 length: 15
D gene: -
V gene: TRBV19
clone size: -
J gene: TRBJ2-5

CDR3 DNA: TGTGCCAGCAGCTACGCCTCGGGACTAGCGGGCAATGAGCAGTTCTTC
CDR3 protein: CASSYASGLAGNEQFF
CDR3 length: 16
D gene: TRBD2
V gene: TRBV7-2
clone size: -
J gene: TRBJ2-1

CDR3 DNA: TGTGCCAGCAGTGAAGCGGGAGGGAAGGGGAAAGAGCAGTACTTC
CDR3 protein: CASSEAGGKGKEQYF
CDR3 length: 15
D gene: TRBD2
V gene: TRBV6-1
clone size: -
J gene: TRBJ2-7

CDR3 DNA: TGTGCCAGCAGCCTCACTAGCGGGGGGGCCGCAGATACGCAGTATTTT
CDR3 protein: CASSLTSGGAADTQYF
CDR3 length: 16
D gene: TRBD2
V gene: TRBV9
clone size: -
J gene: TRBJ2-3

CDR3 DNA: TGCGCCAGCAGCTCCGACAGCTCCCTTGGGAAAAAACTGTTTTTT
CDR3 protein: CASSSDSSLGKKLFF
CDR3 length: 15
D gene: -
V gene: TRBV5-1
clone size: -
J gene: TRBJ1-4

CDR3 DNA: TGTGCCAGCAGCTTACCTTTCGGGACAACAACTAATGAAAAACTGTTTTTT
CDR3 protein: CASSLPFGTTTNEKLFF
CDR3 length: 17
D gene: -
V gene: TRBV7-2
clone size: once
J gene: TRBJ1-4

CDR3 DNA: TGTGCCAGCAGTGGTTACTCTGGAAACACCATATATTTT
CDR3 protein: CASSGYSGNTIYF
CDR3 length: 13
D gene: -
V gene: TRBV6-1
clone size: few
J gene: TRBJ1-3

CDR3 DNA: TGTGCCACCCGACAGGATCCCACTGGAAACACCATATATTTT
CDR3 protein: CATRQDPTGNTIYF
CDR3 length: 14
D gene: -
V gene: TRBV6-1
clone size: -
J gene: TRBJ1-3

CDR3 DNA: TGTGCCAGCAGGGGACAGCTTGATAATTCACCCCTCCACTTT
CDR3 protein: CASRGQLDNSPLHF
CDR3 length: 14
D gene: TRBD1
V gene: TRBV27
clone size: -
J gene: TRBJ1-6

CDR3 DNA: TGTGCCAGCAGCCAAGAATTTTGGGACAGGGGAGAAAGGTATAGCAATCAGCCCCAGCATTTT
CDR3 protein: CASSQEFWDRGERYSNQPQHF
CDR3 length: 21
D gene: TRBD1
V gene: TRBV14
clone size: -
J gene: TRBJ1-5

CDR3 DNA: TGTGCCAGCAGCTTAGGGGCGGGACGCAGCGTGGGTGAGCAGTTCTTC
CDR3 protein: CASSLGAGRSVGEQFF
CDR3 length: 16
D gene: -
V gene: TRBV7-9
clone size: once
J gene: TRBJ2-1

CDR3 DNA: TGTGCCAGCACCCCAGCGGGGGGGACTAGCACAGATACGCAGTATTTT
CDR3 protein: CASTPAGGTSTDTQYF
CDR3 length: 16
D gene: TRBD2
V gene: TRBV9
clone size: few
J gene: TRBJ2-3

CDR3 DNA: TGTGCCACCAGTTTGGGACAGGGGAACACTGAAGCTTTCTTT
CDR3 protein: CATSLGQGNTEAFF
CDR3 length: 14
D gene: TRBD1
V gene: TRBV15
clone size: once
J gene: TRBJ1-1

CDR3 DNA: TGTGCCAGCAGATCTACCGGGACGAACACCGGGGAGCTGTTTTTT
CDR3 protein: CASRSTGTNTGELFF
CDR3 length: 15
D gene: -
V gene: TRBV27
clone size: once
J gene: TRBJ2-2

CDR3 DNA: TGTGCCAGCAGCGCGAATCAAGGGACAGCAGGTTATGGCTACACCTTC
CDR3 protein: CASSANQGTAGYGYTF
CDR3 length: 16
D gene: TRBD1
V gene: TRBV9
clone size: few
J gene: TRBJ1-2

CDR3 DNA: TGTGCCAGTAGTGACCGGGGGGGCTATGGCTACACCTTC
CDR3 protein: CASSDRGGYGYTF
CDR3 length: 13
D gene: -
V gene: TRBV19
clone size: -
J gene: TRBJ1-2

CDR3 DNA: TGTGCCAGCGCCTTCAGGCAGGGGGTCTACGAGCAGTACTTC
CDR3 protein: CASAFRQGVYEQYF
CDR3 length: 14
D gene: TRBD1
V gene: TRBV7-8
clone size: -
J gene: TRBJ2-7

CDR3 DNA: TGTGCCAGCAGCTTAGCCTCCGGGACAGTCTCTGGAAACACCATATATTTT
CDR3 protein: CASSLASGTVSGNTIYF
CDR3 length: 17
D gene: TRBD1
V gene: TRBV7-9
clone size: -
J gene: TRBJ1-3

CDR3 DNA: TGCGCCAGCAGCTCTCAGGGGGGCTACAATGAGCAGTTCTTC
CDR3 protein: CASSSQGGYNEQFF
CDR3 length: 14
D gene: -
V gene: TRBV5-1
clone size: -
J gene: TRBJ2-1

CDR3 DNA: TGTGCCAGCAGTTTGTGGGGAGATAGGAATTCACCCCTCCACTTT
CDR3 protein: CASSLWGDRNSPLHF
CDR3 length: 15
D gene: -
V gene: TRBV28
clone size: -
J gene: TRBJ1-6

CDR3 DNA: TGTGCCAGCAGTGAAGACAGATACTCCCTCAGGACCCAGTACTTC
CDR3 protein: CASSEDRYSLRTQYF
CDR3 length: 15
D gene: -
V gene: TRBV2
clone size: few
J gene: TRBJ2-5

CDR3 DNA: TGTGCCAGCAGTTACCGGGGGAGCAATCAGCCCCAGCATTTT
CDR3 protein: CASSYRGSNQPQHF
CDR3 length: 14
D gene: -
V gene: TRBV6-5
clone size: -
J gene: TRBJ1-5

CDR3 DNA: TGTGCCACCAGCAGGGAATGGACAGCCGATATTAATTCACCCCTCCACTTT
CDR3 protein: CATSREWTADINSPLHF
CDR3 length: 17
D gene: -
V gene: TRBV15
clone size: once
J gene: TRBJ1-6

CDR3 DNA: TGTGCCACCAGCAGAGATCGGGGGGGGATAGAGACCCAGTACTTC
CDR3 protein: CATSRDRGGIETQYF
CDR3 length: 15
D gene: TRBD2
V gene: TRBV15
clone size: -
J gene: TRBJ2-5

CDR3 DNA: TGTGCCAGCAGTTATAGCGGGGTAGATGAGCAGTTCTTC
CDR3 protein: CASSYSGVDEQFF
CDR3 length: 13
D gene: TRBD2
V gene: TRBV6-4
clone size: -
J gene: TRBJ2-1

CDR3 DNA: TGTGCCAGCAGCTTAGGACAGATAACCGGGGAGCTGTTTTTT
CDR3 protein: CASSLGQITGELFF
CDR3 length: 14
D gene: -
V gene: TRBV7-2
clone size: once
J gene: TRBJ2-2

CDR3 DNA: TGTGCCAGCAGCCCTCAGGGCAATCAGCCCCAGCATTTT
CDR3 protein: CASSPQGNQPQHF
CDR3 length: 13
D gene: -
V gene: TRBV7-2
clone size: -
J gene: TRBJ1-5

CDR3 DNA: TGTGCCAGCTCACTTTCCGGGACAGGCTATAATTCACCCCTCCACTTT
CDR3 protein: CASSLSGTGYNSPLHF
CDR3 length: 16
D gene: TRBD1
V gene: TRBV18
clone size: -
J gene: TRBJ1-6

CDR3 DNA: TGTGCCAGCAGTTTATCCGGCAGCGAGACGGTGATCACCTTC
CDR3 protein: CASSLSGSETVITF
CDR3 length: 14
D gene: -
V gene: TRBV27
clone size: few
J gene: TRBJ1-2

CDR3 DNA: TGCGCCAGCAGCCAAAGGTCAGGGCATGAGACCCAGTACTTC
CDR3 protein: CASSQRSGHETQYF
CDR3 length: 14
D gene: -
V gene: TRBV4-1
clone size: -
J gene: TRBJ2-5

CDR3 DNA: TGTGCCAGTAGTCCCTTCACGCGGGGCAGAGACTACGAGCAGTACTTC
CDR3 protein: CASSPFTRGRDYEQYF
CDR3 length: 16
D gene: -
V gene: TRBV19
clone size: -
J gene: TRBJ2-7

CDR3 DNA: TGTGCCAGCAGTTTTTTTAGGGGGTCTGGAAACACCATATATTTT
CDR3 protein: CASSFFRGSGNTIYF
CDR3 length: 15
D gene: -
V gene: TRBV6-1
clone size: -
J gene: TRBJ1-3

CDR3 DNA: TGTGCCAGCTCACCACTCGCAGGGGAAACGGGTGGCTACACCTTC
CDR3 protein: CASSPLAGETGGYTF
CDR3 length: 15
D gene: -
V gene: TRBV18
clone size: once
J gene: TRBJ1-2